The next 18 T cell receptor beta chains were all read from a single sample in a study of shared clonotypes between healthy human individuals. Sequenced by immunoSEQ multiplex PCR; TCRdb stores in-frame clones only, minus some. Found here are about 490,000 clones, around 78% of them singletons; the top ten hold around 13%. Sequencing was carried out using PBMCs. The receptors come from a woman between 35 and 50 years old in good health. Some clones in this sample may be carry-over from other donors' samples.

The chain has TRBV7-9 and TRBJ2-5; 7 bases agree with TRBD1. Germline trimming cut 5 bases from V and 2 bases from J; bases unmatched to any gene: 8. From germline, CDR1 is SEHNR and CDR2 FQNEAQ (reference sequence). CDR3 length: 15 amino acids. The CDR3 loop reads CASSLPNRGQETQYF. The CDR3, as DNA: TGTGCCAGCAGCCTACCAAACAGGGGACAAGAGACCCAGTACTTC.

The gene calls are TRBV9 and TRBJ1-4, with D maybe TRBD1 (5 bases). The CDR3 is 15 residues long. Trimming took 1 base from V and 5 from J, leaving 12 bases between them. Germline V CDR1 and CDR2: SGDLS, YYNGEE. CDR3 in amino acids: CASSVNPGRNEKLFF. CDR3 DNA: TGTGCCAGCAGCGTAAACCCGGGGCGGAATGAAAAACTGTTTTTT.

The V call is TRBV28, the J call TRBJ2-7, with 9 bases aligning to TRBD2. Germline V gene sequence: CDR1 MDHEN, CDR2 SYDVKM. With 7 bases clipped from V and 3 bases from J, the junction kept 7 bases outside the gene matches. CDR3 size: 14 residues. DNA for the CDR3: TGTGCCAGCATTGGTAGCGGGAGTCGCTACGAGCAGTACTTC. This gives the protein CASIGSGSRYEQYF.

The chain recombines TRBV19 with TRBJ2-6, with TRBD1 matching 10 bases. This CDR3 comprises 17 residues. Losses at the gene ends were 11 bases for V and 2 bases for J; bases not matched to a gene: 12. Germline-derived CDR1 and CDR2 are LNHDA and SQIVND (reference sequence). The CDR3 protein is CAALPGQGSPGANVLTF. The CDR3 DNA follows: TGTGCCGCACTACCGGGACAGGGGTCTCCTGGGGCCAACGTCCTGACTTTC.

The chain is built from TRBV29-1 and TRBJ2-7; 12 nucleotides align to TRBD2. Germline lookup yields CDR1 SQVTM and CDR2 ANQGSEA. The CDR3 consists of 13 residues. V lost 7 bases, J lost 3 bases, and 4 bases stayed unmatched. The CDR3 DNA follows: TGCAGCGCCCAGACTAGCGGGAGCTACGAGCAGTACTTC. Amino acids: CSAQTSGSYEQYF.

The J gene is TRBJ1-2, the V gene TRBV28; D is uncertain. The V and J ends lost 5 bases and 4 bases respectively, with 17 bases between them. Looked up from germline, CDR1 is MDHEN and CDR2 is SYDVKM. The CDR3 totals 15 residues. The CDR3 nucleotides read TGTGCCAGCAGTAGAGGAAGGCGGGAGGGCTATGGCTACACCTTC. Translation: CASSRGRREGYGYTF.

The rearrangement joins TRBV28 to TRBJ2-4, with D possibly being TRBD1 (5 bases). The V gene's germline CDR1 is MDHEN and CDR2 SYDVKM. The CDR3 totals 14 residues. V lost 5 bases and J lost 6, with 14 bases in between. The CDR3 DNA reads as TGTGCCAGCAGTCCTATGGGGCTGGTAAACATTCAGTACTTC. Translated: CASSPMGLVNIQYF.

The CDR3 DNA follows: TGTGCCAGCAGCTTCGGGACAGATAGAAACACCATATATTTT. Its protein product is CASSFGTDRNTIYF. This chain links TRBV5-4 with TRBJ1-3, with 7 bases matching TRBD1. The CDR3 has 14 residues. With 2 bases clipped from V and 5 bases from J, the junction kept 4 bases outside the gene matches. Germline CDR1 and CDR2: SGHNT and YYREEE (reference sequence).

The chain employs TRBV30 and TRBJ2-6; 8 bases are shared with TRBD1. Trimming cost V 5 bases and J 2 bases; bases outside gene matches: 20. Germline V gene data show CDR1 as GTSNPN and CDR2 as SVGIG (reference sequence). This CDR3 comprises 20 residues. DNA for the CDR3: TGTGCCTGGGAAGACACGGACAGGGAGTATCCCCTCACTGGGGCCAACGTCCTGACTTTC. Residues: CAWEDTDREYPLTGANVLTF.

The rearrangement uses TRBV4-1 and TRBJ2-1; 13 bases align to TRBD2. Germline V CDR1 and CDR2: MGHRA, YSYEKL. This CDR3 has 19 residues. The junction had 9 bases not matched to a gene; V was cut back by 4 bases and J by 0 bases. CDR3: CASSLSRLAGGRSYNEQFF. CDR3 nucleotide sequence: TGCGCCAGCAGCCTCTCCCGACTAGCGGGAGGCCGCTCCTACAATGAGCAGTTCTTC.

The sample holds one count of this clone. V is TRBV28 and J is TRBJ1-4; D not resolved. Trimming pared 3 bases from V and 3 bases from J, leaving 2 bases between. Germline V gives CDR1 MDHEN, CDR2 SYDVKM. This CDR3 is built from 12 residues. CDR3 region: CASSLANEKLFF. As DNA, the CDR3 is TGTGCCAGCAGTTTGGCTAATGAAAAACTGTTTTTT.

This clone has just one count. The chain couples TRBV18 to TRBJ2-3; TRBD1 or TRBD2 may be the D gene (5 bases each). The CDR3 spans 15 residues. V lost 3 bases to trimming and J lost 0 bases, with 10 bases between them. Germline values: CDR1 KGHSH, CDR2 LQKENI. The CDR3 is CASSPVGPSTDTQYF. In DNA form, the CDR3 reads TGTGCCAGCTCACCGGTGGGACCCAGCACAGATACGCAGTATTTT.

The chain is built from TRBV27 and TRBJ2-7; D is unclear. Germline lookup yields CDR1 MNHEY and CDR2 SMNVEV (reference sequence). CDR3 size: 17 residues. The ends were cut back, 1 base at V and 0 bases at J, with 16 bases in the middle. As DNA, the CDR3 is TGTGCCAGCAGTTTATTCTCCGGGCCGGAAAGCTCCTACGAGCAGTACTTC. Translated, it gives CASSLFSGPESSYEQYF.

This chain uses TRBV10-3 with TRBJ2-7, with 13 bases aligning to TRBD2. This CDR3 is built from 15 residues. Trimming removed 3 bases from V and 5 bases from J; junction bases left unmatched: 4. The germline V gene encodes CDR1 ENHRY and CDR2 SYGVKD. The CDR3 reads CAISDGLAGVDEQYF. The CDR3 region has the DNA TGTGCCATCAGTGACGGACTAGCGGGAGTAGACGAGCAGTACTTC.

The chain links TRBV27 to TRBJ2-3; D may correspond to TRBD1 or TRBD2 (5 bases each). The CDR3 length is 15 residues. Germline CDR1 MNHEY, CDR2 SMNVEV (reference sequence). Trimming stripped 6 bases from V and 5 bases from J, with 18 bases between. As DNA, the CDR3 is TGTGCCAGCAGCCCGGGACCGAAGCGGATAGATACGCAGTATTTT. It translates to CASSPGPKRIDTQYF.

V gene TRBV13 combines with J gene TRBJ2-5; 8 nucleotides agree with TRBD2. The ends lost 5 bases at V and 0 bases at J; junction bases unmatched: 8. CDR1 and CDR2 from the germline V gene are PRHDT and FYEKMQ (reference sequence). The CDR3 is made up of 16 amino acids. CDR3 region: CASSGGAGVNQETQYF. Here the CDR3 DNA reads TGTGCCAGCAGCGGCGGAGCGGGAGTGAACCAAGAGACCCAGTACTTC. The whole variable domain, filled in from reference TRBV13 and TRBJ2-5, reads AAGVIQSPRHLIKEKRETATLKCYPIPRHDTVYWYQQGPGQDPQFLISFYEKMQSDKGSIPDRFSAQQFSDYHSELNMSSLELGDSALYFCASSGGAGVNQETQYFGPGTRLLVL.

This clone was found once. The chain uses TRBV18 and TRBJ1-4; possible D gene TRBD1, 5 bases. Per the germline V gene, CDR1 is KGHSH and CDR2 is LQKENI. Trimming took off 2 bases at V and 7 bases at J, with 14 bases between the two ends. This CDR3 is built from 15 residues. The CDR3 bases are TGTGCCAGCTCACCAATCCGGGACCCTGGTGAAAAACTGTTTTTT. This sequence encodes CASSPIRDPGEKLFF.

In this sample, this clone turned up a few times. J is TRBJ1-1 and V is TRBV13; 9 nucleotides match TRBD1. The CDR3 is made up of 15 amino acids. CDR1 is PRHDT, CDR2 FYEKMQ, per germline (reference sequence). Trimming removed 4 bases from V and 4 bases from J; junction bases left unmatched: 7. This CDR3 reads CASSSNRGRGTEAFF. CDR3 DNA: TGTGCCAGCAGCTCAAACAGGGGGCGGGGCACTGAAGCTTTCTTT.